This TCR beta chain was obtained from a study of T-cell memory formation after mild COVID-19. Study details: Clustering of TCRs was largely donor specific. Whole-study results and caveats: The pre-infection memory compartment contained some responding clones, suggesting cross-reactive memory joined. For second-wave clones that peaked at day 37, SARS-CoV-2 specificity went unverified. CD4/CD8 balance held among clones contracting day 15 to 85, and later expanders leaned CD4+.

This clonotype was picked up many times. Antigen specificity is unknown. V gave up 2 bases and J gave up 5 bases, with 13 bases separating them. The CDR3 extends over 14 amino acids. TCRdb re-called the 5' RACE reads through MiXCR, storing one row per CDR3 protein. The sample lists more than 80,000 distinct CDR3 sequences; approximately 13% were seen once. The source of this sequence is an adult woman who had mild COVID-19 (a few samples of this study predate the infection). Cell type and time point are not known. The V call is TRBV12-3 or TRBV12-4, the J call TRBJ2-7, with D maybe TRBD1 (5 bases). Sequenced sample: PBMCs or a T cell subset sorted from them (not recorded which). The CDR3 nucleotides are TGTGCCAGCAGTTTATACGGGCAGGGCAACGAGCAGTACTTC. Translation: CASSLYGQGNEQYF.